The 14 T cell receptor beta chains below were found in one sample sequenced in a study of T cells in localized non-small cell lung cancer. Profiled with immunoSEQ multiplex PCR; TCRdb holds only in-frame clones, not every one. Of about 2,600 clones listed, about 39% are singletons. This specimen consisted of normal lung tissue next to the tumor, obtained before any cancer treatment. Source of these receptors: a woman aged 40-69 years with stage II squamous cell lung carcinoma.

This clone appeared a few times. The chain recombines TRBV28 with TRBJ2-1, with 10 bases aligning to TRBD2. Unmatched junction bases numbered 9, after V lost 3 bases and J lost 4 bases. Per the germline V gene, CDR1 is MDHEN and CDR2 is SYDVKM. The CDR3 sequence is 17 residues long. CDR3 sequence: CASSFGASGRLYNEQFF. The CDR3, as DNA: TGTGCCAGCAGTTTTGGGGCTAGCGGGAGATTATACAATGAGCAGTTCTTC.

The chain couples TRBV9 to TRBJ2-1; D not certain. This CDR3 contains 14 residues. V lost 4 bases to trimming and J lost 2 bases, with 10 bases between them. Germline CDR1 is SGDLS and CDR2 is YYNGEE. The CDR3 DNA reads as TGTGCCAGCAGCCCAGGATGGACCTACAATGAGCAGTTCTTC. This translates into CASSPGWTYNEQFF.

This clone is medium-sized within its sample. The chain recombines TRBV11-3 with TRBJ1-1, with 7 bases fitting TRBD1. V lost 2 bases to trimming and J lost 1 base; unmatched junction nucleotides: 4. The CDR3 runs to 15 residues. Per germline, CDR1 SGHNT and CDR2 YENEEA. CDR3 nucleotides: TGTGCCAGCAGCTTACGTCCAGGGGGGAACACTGAAGCTTTCTTT. The encoded protein is CASSLRPGGNTEAFF.

The chain couples TRBV6-7 to TRBJ1-2; TRBD1 matches at 12 bases. TRBV6-7 is noted as an ORF with a role that remains uncertain. V lost 6 bases and J lost 8; bases outside the gene matches: 4. The CDR3 length is 13 residues. The DNA for the CDR3 is TGTGCCAGCAGAACCGGGACAGGGGGCGGCTACACCTTC. Encoded protein: CASRTGTGGGYTF.

V gene TRBV19 combines with J gene TRBJ2-2, with D perhaps matching TRBD1 (6 bases). The CDR3 runs to 15 residues. V was cut by 5 bases and J by 2 bases, with 12 bases left in between. Germline CDR1 reads LNHDA; CDR2 reads SQIVND (reference sequence). CDR3 protein: CASSLRGPNTGELFF. In nucleotides, the CDR3 is TGTGCCAGTAGTCTCAGGGGCCCTAACACCGGGGAGCTGTTTTTT.

CDR3 region: CASGLAESYEQYF. In nucleotides, the CDR3 is TGTGCCAGCGGACTAGCGGAGTCCTACGAGCAGTACTTC. V and J are TRBV6-8 and TRBJ2-7, with TRBD2 matching 10 bases. This CDR3 spans 13 amino acids. V shed 8 bases and J 1 base; nucleotides not matched to a gene: 2. The V gene's germline CDR1 is MNHGY and CDR2 SAAAGT.

The chain joins TRBV18 to TRBJ2-1; D is ambiguous. The CDR3 contains 15 residues. CDR1 and CDR2 (germline): KGHSH, LQKENI. V gave up 5 bases and J gave up 7 bases, with 18 bases separating them. DNA of the CDR3: TGTGCCAGCTCAAAGAACACTGGCGTGGGGAATGAGCAGTTCTTC. Translated: CASSKNTGVGNEQFF.

Of note for this clone: The junction does not match germline at one end; this may be a read error. The rearrangement uses TRBV6-8 and TRBJ2-1; TRBD1 matches 7 bases. The germline CDR1 and CDR2 sequences are MNHGY and SAAAGT. The CDR3 consists of 15 residues. The CDR3, as DNA: TGTGCCATCAGTGCCCGGGACAGCTCCTACAATGAGCAGTTCTTC. This gives the protein CAISARDSSYNEQFF.

In its sample, this clone was seen a few times. The chain uses TRBV11-3 and TRBJ2-1; D is unresolved. Trimming pared 1 base from V and 7 bases from J, leaving 11 bases between. The CDR3 has 14 residues. The V gene's germline CDR1 is SGHNT and CDR2 YENEEA. The CDR3 protein is CASSLGVVSNEQFF. The CDR3 DNA follows: TGTGCCAGCAGCTTAGGAGTAGTCTCGAATGAGCAGTTCTTC.

This clone was counted a few times. The chain links TRBV19 to TRBJ2-3; TRBD2 matches at 9 bases. V lost 1 base and J lost 1; bases outside the gene matches: 3. The CDR3 sequence is 16 residues long. Germline V gives CDR1 LNHDA, CDR2 SQIVND (reference sequence). In nucleotides, the CDR3 is TGTGCCAGTAGTATAGGCGGGGGGGCCGGCACAGATACGCAGTATTTT. Translating it yields CASSIGGGAGTDTQYF. Full variable domain (remainder filled in from reference TRBV19 and TRBJ2-3): DGGITQSPKYLFRKEGQNVTLSCEQNLNHDAMYWYRQDPGQGLRLIYYSQIVNDFQKGDIAEGYSVSREKKESFPLTVTSAQKNPTAFYLCASSIGGGAGTDTQYFGPGTRLTVL.

The J gene is TRBJ2-5, the V gene TRBV11-3; tentative D call: TRBD2 (6 bases). The V gene's germline CDR1 is SGHNT and CDR2 YENEEA. The CDR3 runs 15 residues. The V and J ends lost 1 base and 4 bases respectively, with 13 bases between them. The CDR3 nucleotides are TGTGCCAGCAGCTTAGGTTCTAGCGAGGGAGAGACCCAGTACTTC. Translated: CASSLGSSEGETQYF.

The chain employs TRBV11-3 and TRBJ1-1, with D maybe TRBD1 (6 bases). The germline gives CDR1 SGHNT, CDR2 YENEEA. Trimming removed 3 bases at V and 2 bases at J, with 13 bases between. This CDR3 is built from 15 residues. The CDR3 DNA reads TGTGCCAGCAGCTTTGAGATGGGGACAAACACTGAAGCTTTCTTT. It codes for CASSFEMGTNTEAFF.

This clone has just a few counts. The chain links TRBV9 to TRBJ1-5; D unclear. From germline, CDR1 is SGDLS and CDR2 YYNGEE. The V end lost 0 bases, the J end lost 7 bases, and 14 bases lay between the germline ends. The CDR3 has 15 amino acids. CDR3 nucleotides: TGTGCCAGCAGCGTAGGGGTTATTGGTTCCCAGCCCCAGCATTTT. This translates into CASSVGVIGSQPQHF.

This sequence joins TRBV19 and TRBJ2-3; TRBD1 agrees at 7 bases. This CDR3 region has 15 residues. V shed 5 bases and J 6 bases; nucleotides not matched to a gene: 11. CDR1 LNHDA and CDR2 SQIVND come from the germline V gene (reference sequence). CDR3 region: CASSLGTVNRDTQYF. In nucleotides, the CDR3 is TGTGCCAGTAGTCTTGGGACAGTCAATCGGGATACGCAGTATTTT.